This T cell receptor (beta chain) originates from a study of OX40 agonist ivuxolimab in advanced cancers. Clones were read by immunoSEQ multiplex PCR, and TCRdb kept only the in-frame ones, dropping some. The table shows 60,000 or so clones, with around 83% occurring only once. V shed 5 bases and J 4 bases; nucleotides not matched to a gene: 5. Per the germline V gene, CDR1 is LNHNV and CDR2 is YYDKDF (reference sequence). There are 15 residues in the CDR3. The sample here was CD4+ or CD8+ T cells sorted from blood, taken in a trial of the OX40 agonist ivuxolimab. This clonotype was sampled from an adult with an advanced solid tumor such as melanoma, head and neck, liver or kidney cancer. The chain is built from TRBV15 and TRBJ2-1; 10 bases are a match to TRBD2. CDR3 amino acids: CATSGAGGQYNEQFF. The CDR3 bases are TGTGCCACCAGCGGAGCGGGGGGGCAATACAATGAGCAGTTCTTC.